This T cell receptor (beta chain) was identified in a study of identical twins. Study results and limitations: It was out-of-frame TCR alpha sharing in monozygotic twins that models underestimated.

Every one of the donors was a healthy Caucasian. At least ten counts were recorded for this clonotype. Its antigen is still unknown. TCRdb analysed the 5' RACE reads with MiXCR anew, one entry per CDR3 protein. The table shows over 600,000 distinct CDR3 sequences, with around 20% occurring only once. The V gene lost 2 bases and the J gene lost 2 bases, with 11 bases spanning the gap. The CDR3 consists of 14 residues. In germline, CDR1 is SGHDT, CDR2 YYEEEE. The same sample was also studied in work on T cells expressing NK-cell markers.

The V and J genes are TRBV5-6 and TRBJ2-7; D perhaps matches TRBD1 (5 bases). The source is a woman in her late teens or twenties in good health. Material for sequencing was PBMCs. CDR3 nucleotide sequence: TGTGCCAGCAGCTTTGGGTCAGGGACCTACGAGCAGTACTTC. This codes for CASSFGSGTYEQYF.